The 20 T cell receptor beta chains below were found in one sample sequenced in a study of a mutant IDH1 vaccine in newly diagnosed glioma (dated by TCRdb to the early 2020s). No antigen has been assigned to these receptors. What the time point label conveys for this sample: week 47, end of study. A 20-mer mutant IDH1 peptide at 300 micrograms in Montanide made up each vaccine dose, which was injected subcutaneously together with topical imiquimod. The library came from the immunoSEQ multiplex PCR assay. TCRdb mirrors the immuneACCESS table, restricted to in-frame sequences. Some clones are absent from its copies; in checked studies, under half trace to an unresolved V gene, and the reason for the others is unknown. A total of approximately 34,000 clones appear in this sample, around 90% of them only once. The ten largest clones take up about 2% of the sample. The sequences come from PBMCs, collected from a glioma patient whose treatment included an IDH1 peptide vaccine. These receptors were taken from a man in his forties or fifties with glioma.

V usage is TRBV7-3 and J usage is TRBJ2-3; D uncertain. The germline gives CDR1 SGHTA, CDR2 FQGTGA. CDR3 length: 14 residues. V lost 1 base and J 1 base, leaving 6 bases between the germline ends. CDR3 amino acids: CASSLMGGTDTQYF. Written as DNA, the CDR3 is TGTGCCAGCAGCTTAATGGGCGGCACAGATACGCAGTATTTT.

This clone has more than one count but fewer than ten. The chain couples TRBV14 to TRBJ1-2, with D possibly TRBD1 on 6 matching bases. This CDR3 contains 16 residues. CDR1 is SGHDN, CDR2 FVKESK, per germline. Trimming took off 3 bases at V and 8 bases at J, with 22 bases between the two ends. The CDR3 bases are TGTGCCAGCAGCCAGAGAGGCGGACAGAAGAGTGGGGGCTACACCTTC. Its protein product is CASSQRGGQKSGGYTF.

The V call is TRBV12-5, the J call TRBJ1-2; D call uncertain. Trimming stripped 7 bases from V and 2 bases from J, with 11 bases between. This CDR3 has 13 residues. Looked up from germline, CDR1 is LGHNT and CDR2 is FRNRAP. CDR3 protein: CASAPTGNYGYTF. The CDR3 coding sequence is TGTGCTAGTGCCCCAACGGGGAACTATGGCTACACCTTC.

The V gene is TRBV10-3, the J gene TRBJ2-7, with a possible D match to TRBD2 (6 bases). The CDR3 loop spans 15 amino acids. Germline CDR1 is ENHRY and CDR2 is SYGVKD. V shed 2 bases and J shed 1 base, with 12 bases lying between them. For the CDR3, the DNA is TGTGCCATCAGTGAGGGCCGGGACTCGTCCTACGAGCAGTACTTC. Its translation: CAISEGRDSSYEQYF.

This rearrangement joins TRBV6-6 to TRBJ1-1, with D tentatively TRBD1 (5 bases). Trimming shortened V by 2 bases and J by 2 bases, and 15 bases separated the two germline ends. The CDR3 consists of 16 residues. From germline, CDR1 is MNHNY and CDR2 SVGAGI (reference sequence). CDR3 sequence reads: CASSYTQGGSNTEAFF. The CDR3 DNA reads TGTGCCAGCAGTTACACCCAGGGAGGATCAAACACTGAAGCTTTCTTT.

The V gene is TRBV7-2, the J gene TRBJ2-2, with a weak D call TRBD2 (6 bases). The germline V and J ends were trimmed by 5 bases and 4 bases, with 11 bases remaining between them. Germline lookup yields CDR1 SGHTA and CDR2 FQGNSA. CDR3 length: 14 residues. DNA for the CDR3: TGTGCCAGCAGCGGACTACTAGGCACCGGGGAGCTGTTTTTT. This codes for CASSGLLGTGELFF.

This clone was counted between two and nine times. This CDR3 reads CSVDHPAGGREQFF. The CDR3 DNA follows: TGCAGCGTTGATCACCCAGCGGGGGGGCGGGAGCAGTTCTTC. The chain couples TRBV29-1 to TRBJ2-1; 10 nucleotides agree with TRBD2. Trimming at V came to 3 bases and at J to 10 bases, leaving 9 bases not matched to a gene. Germline V gene lookup returns CDR1 SQVTM and CDR2 ANQGSEA. The CDR3 contains 14 residues.

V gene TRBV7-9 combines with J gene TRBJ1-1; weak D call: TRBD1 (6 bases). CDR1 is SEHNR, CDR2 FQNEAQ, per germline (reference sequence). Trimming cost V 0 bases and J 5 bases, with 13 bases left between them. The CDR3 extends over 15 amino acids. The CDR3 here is CASSLAGGQGTEAFF. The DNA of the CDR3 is TGTGCCAGCAGCTTAGCTGGGGGGCAGGGGACTGAAGCTTTCTTT.

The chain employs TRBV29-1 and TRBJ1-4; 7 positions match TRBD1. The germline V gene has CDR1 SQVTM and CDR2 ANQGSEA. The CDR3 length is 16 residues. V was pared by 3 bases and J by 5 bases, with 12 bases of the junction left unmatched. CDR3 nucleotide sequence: TGCAGCGTTGATCCTCCCCCAGGGGGACTGAATGAAAAACTGTTTTTT. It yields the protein CSVDPPPGGLNEKLFF.

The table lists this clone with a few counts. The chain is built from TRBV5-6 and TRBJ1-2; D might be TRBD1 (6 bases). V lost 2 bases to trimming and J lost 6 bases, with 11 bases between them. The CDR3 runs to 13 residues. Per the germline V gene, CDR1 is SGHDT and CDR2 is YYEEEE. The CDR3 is CASSFDRSDGYTF. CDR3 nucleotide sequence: TGTGCCAGCAGCTTCGACAGGTCGGATGGCTACACCTTC.

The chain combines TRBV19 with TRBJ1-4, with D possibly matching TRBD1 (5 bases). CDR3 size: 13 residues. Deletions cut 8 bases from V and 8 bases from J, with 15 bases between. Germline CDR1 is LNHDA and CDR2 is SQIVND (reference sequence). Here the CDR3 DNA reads TGTGCCAGTGCCCCCGGGGCGCTAGAAAAACTGTTTTTT. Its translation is CASAPGALEKLFF.

CDR3 region: CASRQGKNTEAFF. The DNA of the CDR3 is TGTGCCAGTAGGCAGGGAAAGAACACTGAAGCTTTCTTT. J is TRBJ1-1 and V is TRBV19; tentative D call: TRBD1 (5 bases). The CDR3 contains 13 residues. CDR1 LNHDA and CDR2 SQIVND come from the germline V gene (reference sequence). The V and J ends lost 6 bases and 1 base respectively, with 9 bases between them.

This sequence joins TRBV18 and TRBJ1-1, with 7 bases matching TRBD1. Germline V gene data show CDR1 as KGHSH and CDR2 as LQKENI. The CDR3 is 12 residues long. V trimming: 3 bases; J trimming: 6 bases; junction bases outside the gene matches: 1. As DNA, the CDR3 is TGTGCCAGCTCACCCCAGGGGGCTGAAGCTTTCTTT. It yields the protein CASSPQGAEAFF.

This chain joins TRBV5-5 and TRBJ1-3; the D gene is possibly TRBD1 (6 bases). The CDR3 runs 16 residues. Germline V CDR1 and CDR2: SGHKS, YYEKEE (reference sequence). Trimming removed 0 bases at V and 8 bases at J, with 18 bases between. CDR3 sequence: CASSLVSTVKGDTIYF. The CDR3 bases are TGTGCCAGCAGCTTGGTTTCGACCGTCAAGGGGGACACCATATATTTT.

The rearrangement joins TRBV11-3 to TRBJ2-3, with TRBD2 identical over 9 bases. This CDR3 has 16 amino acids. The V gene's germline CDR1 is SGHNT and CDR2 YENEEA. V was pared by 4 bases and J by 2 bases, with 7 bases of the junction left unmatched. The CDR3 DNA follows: TGTGCCAGCAGCTCCTTAGCGGGGGCCTCCACAGATACGCAGTATTTT. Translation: CASSSLAGASTDTQYF.

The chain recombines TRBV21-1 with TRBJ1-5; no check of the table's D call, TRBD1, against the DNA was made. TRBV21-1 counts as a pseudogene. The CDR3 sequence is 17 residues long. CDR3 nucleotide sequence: TGTGCCAGCAGCAAAGCCGACAGCGCCTATAGCAATCAGCCCCAGCATTTT. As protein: CASSKADSAYSNQPQHF.

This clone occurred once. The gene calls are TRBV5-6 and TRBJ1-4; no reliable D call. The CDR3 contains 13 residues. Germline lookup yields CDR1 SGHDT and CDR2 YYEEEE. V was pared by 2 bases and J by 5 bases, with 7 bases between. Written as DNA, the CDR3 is TGTGCCAGCAGCTTACGAGGGAATGAAAAACTGTTTTTT. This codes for CASSLRGNEKLFF.

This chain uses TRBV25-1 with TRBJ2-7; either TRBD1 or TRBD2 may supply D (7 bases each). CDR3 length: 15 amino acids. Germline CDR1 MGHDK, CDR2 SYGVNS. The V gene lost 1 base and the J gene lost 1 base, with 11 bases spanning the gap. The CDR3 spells CASSESRGGSYEQYF. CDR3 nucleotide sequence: TGTGCCAGCAGTGAATCCAGGGGGGGTTCCTACGAGCAGTACTTC.

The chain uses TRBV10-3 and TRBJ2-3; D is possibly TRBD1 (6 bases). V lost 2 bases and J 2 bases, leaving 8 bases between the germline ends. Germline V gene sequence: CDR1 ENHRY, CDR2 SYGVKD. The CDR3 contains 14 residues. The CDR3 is CAISEGTITDTQYF. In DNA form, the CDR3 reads TGTGCCATCAGTGAGGGGACAATCACAGATACGCAGTATTTT.

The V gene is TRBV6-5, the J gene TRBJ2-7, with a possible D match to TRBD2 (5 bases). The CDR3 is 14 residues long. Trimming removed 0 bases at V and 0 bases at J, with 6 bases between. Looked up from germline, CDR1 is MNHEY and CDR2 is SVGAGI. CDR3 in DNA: TGTGCCAGCAGTTACTCGGGAGACTCCTACGAGCAGTACTTC. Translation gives CASSYSGDSYEQYF.